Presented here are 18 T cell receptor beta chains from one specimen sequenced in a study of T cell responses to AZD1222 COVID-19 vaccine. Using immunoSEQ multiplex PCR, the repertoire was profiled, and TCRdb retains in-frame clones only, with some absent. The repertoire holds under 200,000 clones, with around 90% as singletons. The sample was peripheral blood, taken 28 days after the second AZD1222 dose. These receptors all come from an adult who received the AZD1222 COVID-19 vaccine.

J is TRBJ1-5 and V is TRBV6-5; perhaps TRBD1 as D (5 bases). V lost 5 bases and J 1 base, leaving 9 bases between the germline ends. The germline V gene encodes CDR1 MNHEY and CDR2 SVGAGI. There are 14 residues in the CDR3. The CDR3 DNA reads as TGTGCCAGCAGTCGACAGCCCAGCAATCAGCCCCAGCATTTT. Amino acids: CASSRQPSNQPQHF.

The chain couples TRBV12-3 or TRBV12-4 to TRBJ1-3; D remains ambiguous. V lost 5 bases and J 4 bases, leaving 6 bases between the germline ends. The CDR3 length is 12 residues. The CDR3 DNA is TGTGCCAGCAGTCCCCGGGGAAACACCATATATTTT. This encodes CASSPRGNTIYF.

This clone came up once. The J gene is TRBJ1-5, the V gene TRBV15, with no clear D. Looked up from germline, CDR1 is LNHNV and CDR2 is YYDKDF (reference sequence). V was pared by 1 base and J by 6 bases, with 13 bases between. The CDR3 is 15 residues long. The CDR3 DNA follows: TGTGCCACCAGCAGAGTTAGGCAGGCGGGTCAGCCCCAGCATTTT. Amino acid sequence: CATSRVRQAGQPQHF.

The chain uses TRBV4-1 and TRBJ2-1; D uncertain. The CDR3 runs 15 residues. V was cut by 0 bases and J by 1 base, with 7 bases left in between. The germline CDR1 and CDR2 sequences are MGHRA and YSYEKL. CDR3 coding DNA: TGCGCCAGCAGCCAAGATGAACTTTCCTACAATGAGCAGTTCTTC. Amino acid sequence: CASSQDELSYNEQFF.

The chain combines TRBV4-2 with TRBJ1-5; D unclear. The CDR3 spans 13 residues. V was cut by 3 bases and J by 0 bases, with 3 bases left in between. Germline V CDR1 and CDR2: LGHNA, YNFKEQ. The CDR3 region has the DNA TGTGCCAGCAGCCAGGGTAGCAATCAGCCCCAGCATTTT. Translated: CASSQGSNQPQHF.

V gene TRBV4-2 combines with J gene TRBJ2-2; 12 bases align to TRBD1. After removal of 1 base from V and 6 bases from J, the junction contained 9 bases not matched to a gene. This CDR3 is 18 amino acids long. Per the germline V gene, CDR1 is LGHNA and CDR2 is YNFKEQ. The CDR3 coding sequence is TGTGCCAGCAGCCAAGTCGGGTCGGGACAGGGGGCATCCGGGGAGCTGTTTTTT. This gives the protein CASSQVGSGQGASGELFF.

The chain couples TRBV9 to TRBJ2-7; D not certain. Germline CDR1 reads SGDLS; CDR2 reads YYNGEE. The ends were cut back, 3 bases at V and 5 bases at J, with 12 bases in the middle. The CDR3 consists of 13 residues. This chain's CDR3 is CASSAGNYDEQYF. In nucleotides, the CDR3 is TGTGCCAGCAGCGCCGGCAACTATGACGAGCAGTACTTC.

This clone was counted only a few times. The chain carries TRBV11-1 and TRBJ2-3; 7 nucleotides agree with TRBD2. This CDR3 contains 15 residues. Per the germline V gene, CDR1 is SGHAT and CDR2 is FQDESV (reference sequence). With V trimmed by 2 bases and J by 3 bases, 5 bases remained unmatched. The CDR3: CASSLPIAGTDTQYF. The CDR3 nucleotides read TGTGCCAGCAGCTTACCAATAGCGGGTACAGATACGCAGTATTTT.

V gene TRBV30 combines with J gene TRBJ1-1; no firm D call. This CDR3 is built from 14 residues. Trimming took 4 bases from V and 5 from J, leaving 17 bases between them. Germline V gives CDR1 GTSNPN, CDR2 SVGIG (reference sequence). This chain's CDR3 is CAWTEAPWATEAFF. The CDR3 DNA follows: TGTGCCTGGACTGAGGCCCCGTGGGCTACTGAAGCTTTCTTT.

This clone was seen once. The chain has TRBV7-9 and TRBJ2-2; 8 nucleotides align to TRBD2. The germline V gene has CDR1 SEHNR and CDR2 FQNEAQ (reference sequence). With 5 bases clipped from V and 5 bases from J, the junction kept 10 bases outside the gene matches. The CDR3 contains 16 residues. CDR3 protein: CASSTISGSRTGELFF. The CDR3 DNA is TGTGCCAGCAGCACAATAAGCGGGAGCAGAACCGGGGAGCTGTTTTTT.

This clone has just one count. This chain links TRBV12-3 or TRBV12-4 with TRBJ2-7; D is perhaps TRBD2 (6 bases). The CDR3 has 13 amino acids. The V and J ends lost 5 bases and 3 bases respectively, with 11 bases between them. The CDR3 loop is CASSLSGLYEQYF. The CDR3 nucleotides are TGTGCCAGCAGTCTTAGCGGTCTCTACGAGCAGTACTTC.

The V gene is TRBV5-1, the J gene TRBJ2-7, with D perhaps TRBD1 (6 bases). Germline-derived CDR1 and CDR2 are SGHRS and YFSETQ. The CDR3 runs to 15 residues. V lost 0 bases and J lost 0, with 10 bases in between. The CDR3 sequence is CASSLGDTGSYEQYF. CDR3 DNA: TGCGCCAGCAGCTTGGGGGACACCGGCTCCTACGAGCAGTACTTC.

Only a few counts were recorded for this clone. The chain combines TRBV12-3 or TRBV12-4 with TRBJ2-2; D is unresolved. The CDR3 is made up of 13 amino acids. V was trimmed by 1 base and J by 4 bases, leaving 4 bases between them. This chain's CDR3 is CASSLVGTGELFF. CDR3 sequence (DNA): TGTGCCAGCAGTTTAGTAGGCACCGGGGAGCTGTTTTTT.

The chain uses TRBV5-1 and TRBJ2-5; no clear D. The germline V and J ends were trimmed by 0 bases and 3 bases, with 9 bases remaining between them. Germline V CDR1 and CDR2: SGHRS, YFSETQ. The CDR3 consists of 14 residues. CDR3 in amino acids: CASSLGQSKETQYF. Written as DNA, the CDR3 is TGCGCCAGCAGCTTGGGCCAGAGCAAAGAGACCCAGTACTTC.

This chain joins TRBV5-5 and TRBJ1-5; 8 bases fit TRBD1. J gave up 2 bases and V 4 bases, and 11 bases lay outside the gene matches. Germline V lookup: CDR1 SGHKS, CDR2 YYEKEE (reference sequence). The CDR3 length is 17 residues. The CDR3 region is CASSLGTGQAGNQPQHF. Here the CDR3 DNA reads TGTGCCAGCAGCCTGGGCACGGGACAGGCGGGCAATCAGCCCCAGCATTTT.

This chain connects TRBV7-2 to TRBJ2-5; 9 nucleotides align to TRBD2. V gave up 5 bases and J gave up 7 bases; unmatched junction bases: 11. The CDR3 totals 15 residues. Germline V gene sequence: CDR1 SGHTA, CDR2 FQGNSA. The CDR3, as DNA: TGTGCCAGCAGCGCCACAGCGGGGGGAAAAGGGACCCAGTACTTC. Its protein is CASSATAGGKGTQYF.

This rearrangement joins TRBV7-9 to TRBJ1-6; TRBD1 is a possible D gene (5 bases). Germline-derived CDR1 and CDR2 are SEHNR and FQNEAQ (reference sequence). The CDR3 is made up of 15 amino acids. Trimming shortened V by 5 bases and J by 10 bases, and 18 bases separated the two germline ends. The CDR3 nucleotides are TGTGCCAGCAGCCCCCTGGGGGGGACGGGCTCACCCCTCCACTTT. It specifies CASSPLGGTGSPLHF.

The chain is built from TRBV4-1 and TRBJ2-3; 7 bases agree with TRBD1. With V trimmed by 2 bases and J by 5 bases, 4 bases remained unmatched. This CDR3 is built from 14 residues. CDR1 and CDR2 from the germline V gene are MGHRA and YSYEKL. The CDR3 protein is CASSQQGVIDTQYF. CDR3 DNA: TGCGCCAGCAGCCAACAGGGGGTAATAGATACGCAGTATTTT.